These 26 T cell receptor beta chains share one sample of origin, sequenced in a study of spatial heterogeneity in lung cancer. One entry per CDR3 protein results from TCRdb running MiXCR on the 5' RACE reads. The table has 20,000 to 30,000 distinct CDR3 sequences, 4% to 6% seen once. The time point: sample taken at primary tumor resection. Frozen PBMC, nontumor lung or tumor provided whole RNA, which was sequenced unsorted. This sample comprised PBMCs, obtained at surgery. The receptors here all came from a male donor with early-stage non-small cell lung cancer.

This clonotype was seen repeatedly, ten times or more. V gene TRBV10-3 combines with J gene TRBJ1-1, with 7 bases identical to TRBD1. This CDR3 is 13 amino acids long. Germline V gene sequence: CDR1 ENHRY, CDR2 SYGVKD. J lost 1 base, V lost 10 bases, and 6 bases had no gene match. The CDR3: CATLRQGNTEAFF. DNA of the CDR3: TGTGCCACCCTAAGACAGGGGAACACTGAAGCTTTCTTT.

The chain employs TRBV30 and TRBJ2-7; 10 bases match TRBD2. Germline values: CDR1 GTSNPN, CDR2 SVGIG (reference sequence). The CDR3 contains 14 residues. V gave up 4 bases and J gave up 2 bases; unmatched junction bases: 5. The CDR3 nucleotides are TGTGCCTGGACCATCACTAGCGGGGCCTACGAGCAGTACTTC. It codes for CAWTITSGAYEQYF. The full variable domain, with the rest looked up from reference TRBV30 and TRBJ2-7, is SQTIHQWPATLVQPVGSPLSLECTVEGTSNPNLYWYRQAAGRGLQLLFYSVGIGQISSEVPQNLSASRPQDRQFILSSKKLLLSDSGFYLCAWTITSGAYEQYFGPGTRLTVT.

In its sample, this clonotype was seen many times. The chain joins TRBV7-6 to TRBJ2-1; the match to TRBD1 covers 9 bases. Germline lookup yields CDR1 SGHVS and CDR2 FNYEAQ. CDR3 size: 14 residues. Unmatched junction bases numbered 4, after V lost 2 bases and J lost 8 bases. CDR3 protein: CASSLRGQGHEQFF. The CDR3, as DNA: TGTGCCAGCAGCTTAAGGGGACAGGGCCATGAGCAGTTCTTC.

Only a few counts were recorded for this clonotype. The rearrangement joins TRBV5-1 to TRBJ2-7; a possible D gene is TRBD1 (5 bases). Germline V gene lookup returns CDR1 SGHRS and CDR2 YFSETQ. There are 15 residues in the CDR3. V lost 0 bases and J 2 bases, leaving 12 bases between the germline ends. The CDR3 sequence is CASSLVTQGTYEQYF. CDR3 nucleotide sequence: TGCGCCAGCAGCTTGGTAACGCAGGGAACCTACGAGCAGTACTTC. The full variable domain, completed using reference TRBV5-1 and TRBJ2-7, is KAGVTQTPRYLIKTRGQQVTLSCSPISGHRSVSWYQQTPGQGLQFLFEYFSETQRNKGNFPGRFSGRQFSNSRSEMNVSTLELGDSALYLCASSLVTQGTYEQYFGPGTRLTVT.

The table lists this clonotype with many counts. The V and J genes are TRBV5-1 and TRBJ1-3; D gene unclear. Germline CDR1 and CDR2: SGHRS and YFSETQ. The CDR3 runs 14 residues. V shed 0 bases and J shed 4 bases, with 8 bases lying between them. CDR3 amino acids: CASSLGSRGNTIYF. The CDR3 coding sequence is TGCGCCAGCAGCTTGGGGTCTAGGGGAAACACCATATATTTT.

This clonotype was counted many times. The V and J genes are TRBV11-3 and TRBJ2-1; 10 bases are shared with TRBD1. Germline V lookup: CDR1 SGHNT, CDR2 YENEEA. Losses at the gene ends were 2 bases for V and 1 base for J; bases not matched to a gene: 2. There are 16 residues in the CDR3. The CDR3 bases are TGTGCCAGCAGCTTACGGGGACAGGGGTCCTACAATGAGCAGTTCTTC. Residues: CASSLRGQGSYNEQFF.

At least ten counts were recorded for this clonotype. This chain links TRBV30 with TRBJ1-1; D remains unclear. Germline CDR1 and CDR2: GTSNPN and SVGIG (reference sequence). The germline V and J ends were trimmed by 2 bases and 6 bases, with 13 bases remaining between them. The length of the CDR3 is 13 residues. The CDR3 nucleotides are TGTGCCTGGAGTTCGAACGAAGGATCTGAAGCTTTCTTT. This encodes CAWSSNEGSEAFF.

This clonotype was seen many times. The genes are TRBV21-1 and TRBJ1-2; the D call of TRBD1 is as the table states it, not checked on the DNA. TRBV21-1 represents a pseudogene. This CDR3 is built from 11 residues. The CDR3 region is CASSPGYGYTF. DNA for the CDR3: TGTGCCAGCAGCCCCGGGTATGGCTACACCTTC.

This clonotype occurred many times. The gene calls are TRBV6-5 and TRBJ1-4, with D unclear. This CDR3 contains 14 residues. CDR1 and CDR2 (germline): MNHEY, SVGAGI. The V gene lost 6 bases and the J gene lost 8 bases, with 16 bases spanning the gap. The CDR3 loop is CASSPELTAEKLFF. The DNA of the CDR3 is TGTGCCAGCAGCCCAGAACTCACAGCGGAAAAACTGTTTTTT.

By sample share, this clonotype is medium-sized. The rearrangement uses TRBV7-8 and TRBJ2-1, with D hard to call. The CDR3 runs to 11 residues. Germline V gives CDR1 SGHVS, CDR2 FQNEAQ. The V end was cut by 4 bases, the J end by 15 bases, with 13 bases between. The CDR3 DNA reads as TGTGCCAGCAGCTCACCGGGCCCCTGGTTCTTC. It translates to CASSSPGPWFF.

This clonotype was counted at least ten times. The chain carries TRBV28 and TRBJ1-1, with unresolved D. CDR1 MDHEN and CDR2 SYDVKM come from the germline V gene. The germline V and J ends were trimmed by 6 bases and 2 bases, with 13 bases remaining between them. The CDR3 extends over 14 amino acids. The chain's CDR3 is CASSPEGSNTEAFF. DNA for the CDR3: TGTGCCAGCAGCCCCGAGGGCAGTAACACTGAAGCTTTCTTT.

This clonotype was seen ten or more times. The chain links TRBV23-1 to TRBJ2-1, with 10 bases that match TRBD2. TRBV23-1 is identified as an open reading frame with a role that is uncertain. V lost 4 bases, J lost 5 bases, and 8 bases stayed unmatched. This CDR3 is built from 16 residues. CDR3 sequence (DNA): TGCGCCAGCAGTCGCCAACTAGCGGGGTTCGACAATGAGCAGTTCTTC. Translated: CASSRQLAGFDNEQFF.

This clonotype has a count of ten or more. The chain joins TRBV7-9 to TRBJ1-2; possible D gene TRBD1, 5 bases. Germline CDR1 and CDR2: SEHNR and FQNEAQ (reference sequence). V shed 5 bases and J shed 4 bases, with 17 bases lying between them. The CDR3 covers 15 residues. CDR3 DNA: TGTGCCAGCAGCCACCGGGACCGTCGGGTCTATGGCTACACCTTC. Its translation is CASSHRDRRVYGYTF.

This clonotype came up many times. The chain carries TRBV7-2 and TRBJ2-1, with D tentatively TRBD2 (6 bases). Germline V gene data show CDR1 as SGHTA and CDR2 as FQGNSA. V was shortened by 1 base and J by 4 bases, with 14 bases between the two germline ends. The CDR3 consists of 16 residues. The CDR3 region is CASSLVGGIGYNEQFF. The CDR3 DNA reads as TGTGCCAGCAGCTTAGTGGGGGGTATAGGATACAATGAGCAGTTCTTC.

As regards this clonotype: Given a much more abundant clone one base away, this may be a read error. This chain uses TRBV7-6 with TRBJ1-1; D perhaps matches TRBD1 (5 bases). CDR3 length: 13 residues. CDR1 is SGHVS and CDR2 is FNYEAQ in the germline V gene. The CDR3: CASSNQRGTEALF. Here the CDR3 DNA reads TGTGCCAGCAGCAACCAACGGGGCACTGAAGCTCTCTTT.

This clonotype appeared many times. The gene calls are TRBV6-1 and TRBJ1-1; D perhaps matches TRBD1 (6 bases). The CDR3 totals 13 residues. Trimming took off 5 bases at V and 4 bases at J, with 11 bases between the two ends. Germline V gene lookup returns CDR1 MNHNS and CDR2 SASEGT. CDR3: CASSLEGGTEAFF. The CDR3, as DNA: TGTGCCAGCAGTTTGGAAGGGGGCACTGAAGCTTTCTTT.

This clonotype was seen many times. This sequence joins TRBV27 and TRBJ2-2; weak D call: TRBD2 (6 bases). V lost 6 bases, J lost 4 bases, and 15 bases lay in between. The CDR3 is 15 residues long. The germline V gene has CDR1 MNHEY and CDR2 SMNVEV (reference sequence). The CDR3 nucleotides are TGTGCCAGCAGGGCTAGGGCGGGAAGCACCGGGGAGCTGTTTTTT. As protein: CASRARAGSTGELFF.

This clonotype came up many times. V and J are TRBV6-5 and TRBJ1-2; D is uncertain. V was shortened by 0 bases and J by 7 bases, with 12 bases between the two germline ends. The CDR3 loop spans 14 amino acids. Germline V gene sequence: CDR1 MNHEY, CDR2 SVGAGI. DNA of the CDR3: TGTGCCAGCAGTTACTCCCGGACTGGTGGTGGCTACACCTTC. Amino acids: CASSYSRTGGGYTF.

This clonotype has at least ten counts. This chain links TRBV5-4 with TRBJ2-2; 7 positions match TRBD1. Trimming took 4 bases from V and 2 from J; bases not matched to a gene: 5. Germline loops: CDR1 SGHNT, CDR2 YYREEE (reference sequence). The CDR3 length is 15 residues. The CDR3 loop reads CASSQGGANTGELFF. The CDR3 nucleotides are TGTGCCAGCAGCCAAGGGGGCGCAAACACCGGGGAGCTGTTTTTT.

This clonotype is deemed medium-sized. The CDR3 DNA follows: TGCGCCAGCAGCTTGGGACAGGCCGGGACTAGCGGGGTAGGTGAGCAGTTCTTC. Translating it yields CASSLGQAGTSGVGEQFF. J is TRBJ2-1 and V is TRBV5-1; 13 bases agree with TRBD2. The CDR3 totals 18 residues. The germline gives CDR1 SGHRS, CDR2 YFSETQ. The V gene end was trimmed by 0 bases and the J gene end by 9 bases; junction bases not matched to a gene: 12. Variable domain in full (rest from reference TRBV5-1 and TRBJ2-1): KAGVTQTPRYLIKTRGQQVTLSCSPISGHRSVSWYQQTPGQGLQFLFEYFSETQRNKGNFPGRFSGRQFSNSRSEMNVSTLELGDSALYLCASSLGQAGTSGVGEQFFGPGTRLTVL.

This clonotype was seen repeatedly, ten times or more. The V gene is TRBV29-1, the J gene TRBJ2-3; D remains unclear. V was clipped by 4 bases and J by 5 bases, with 10 bases between them. CDR1 is SQVTM and CDR2 is ANQGSEA in the germline V gene. CDR3 length: 12 residues. DNA of the CDR3: TGCAGCGTTGCCGGGCCAGGAGATACGCAGTATTTT. Its protein product is CSVAGPGDTQYF.

This clonotype was found many times. The chain carries TRBV7-3 and TRBJ1-2; TRBD1 might be the D (5 bases). The germline CDR1 and CDR2 sequences are SGHTA and FQGTGA. V was shortened by 5 bases and J by 6 bases, with 13 bases between the two germline ends. CDR3 length: 13 residues. The CDR3 sequence is CASSRKVRDGYTF. The CDR3 DNA reads as TGTGCCAGCAGCCGTAAGGTCAGGGATGGCTACACCTTC.

The table lists this clonotype with many counts. This chain uses TRBV9 with TRBJ2-1, with TRBD2 identical over 9 bases. The CDR3 has 18 amino acids. Looked up from germline, CDR1 is SGDLS and CDR2 is YYNGEE. The ends lost 3 bases at V and 0 bases at J; junction bases unmatched: 10. DNA for the CDR3: TGTGCCAGCAGCGCTATAGGGACTAGCACCCGCTCCTACAATGAGCAGTTCTTC. Translated: CASSAIGTSTRSYNEQFF.

This clonotype was counted a single time. The V gene is TRBV30, the J gene TRBJ2-3; no reliable D call. The CDR3 is 14 residues long. CDR1 is GTSNPN and CDR2 is SVGIG in the germline V gene (reference sequence). Trimming removed 0 bases at V and 2 bases at J, with 9 bases between. CDR3 bases: TGTGCCTGGAGTGTATACGGATCCACAGATACGCAGTATTTT. The encoded protein is CAWSVYGSTDTQYF. Combining the CDR3 with reference TRBV30 and TRBJ2-3 gives the whole variable domain SQTIHQWPATLVQPVGSPLSLECTVEGTSNPNLYWYRQAAGRGLQLLFYSVGIGQISSEVPQNLSASRPQDRQFILSSKKLLLSDSGFYLCAWSVYGSTDTQYFGPGTRLTVL.

In its sample, this clonotype was seen once. This sequence joins TRBV9 and TRBJ2-7; 7 bases map to TRBD1. Trimming removed 3 bases from V and 6 bases from J; junction bases left unmatched: 15. The CDR3 runs to 16 residues. Germline assignment: CDR1 SGDLS and CDR2 YYNGEE. The CDR3 spells CASSERQGQGVAEQYF. The CDR3 DNA reads TGTGCCAGCAGCGAAAGGCAGGGGCAGGGGGTCGCCGAGCAGTACTTC.

Ten or more counts support this clonotype. The chain joins TRBV6-1 to TRBJ1-6; D gene ambiguous. There are 13 residues in the CDR3. In germline, CDR1 is MNHNS, CDR2 SASEGT. Trimming removed 10 bases at V and 4 bases at J, with 11 bases between. CDR3 sequence (DNA): TGTGCCACCCACGGGTCATATAATTCACCCCTCCACTTT. It specifies CATHGSYNSPLHF.